The clone carrying this T cell receptor (beta chain) was seen at least ten times. As yet, its antigen is unknown. The data were obtained in a study of T cells in Graves' hyperthyroidism and ophthalmopathy. The study, taken as a whole, reports: Peripheral blood also featured most of the thyroid clonotypes expanded above 0.001.

Amplified regions were TCR beta CDR3 sequences from RNA transcripts. HTBI primers drove first-round RT-PCR of the TCR CDR3. Each CDR3 protein gets one entry after TCRdb re-called the multiplex PCR reads with MiXCR. The sample has hundreds of thousands of distinct CDR3 sequences, roughly 13% seen once. The clonotype was recovered from a man aged 45 to 65 with Graves' ophthalmopathy. Sequenced: blood.

CDR3 DNA: TGCAGCGTTAGTCCGGGGGCGGGATACGAGCAGTACTTC. Its translation is CSVSPGAGYEQYF. This sequence joins TRBV29-1 and TRBJ2-7; D is perhaps TRBD1 or TRBD2 (6 bases each). Trimming left V 5 bases short and J 4 bases short, with 15 bases between. This CDR3 spans 13 amino acids. Germline CDR1 reads SQVTM; CDR2 reads ANQGSEA.